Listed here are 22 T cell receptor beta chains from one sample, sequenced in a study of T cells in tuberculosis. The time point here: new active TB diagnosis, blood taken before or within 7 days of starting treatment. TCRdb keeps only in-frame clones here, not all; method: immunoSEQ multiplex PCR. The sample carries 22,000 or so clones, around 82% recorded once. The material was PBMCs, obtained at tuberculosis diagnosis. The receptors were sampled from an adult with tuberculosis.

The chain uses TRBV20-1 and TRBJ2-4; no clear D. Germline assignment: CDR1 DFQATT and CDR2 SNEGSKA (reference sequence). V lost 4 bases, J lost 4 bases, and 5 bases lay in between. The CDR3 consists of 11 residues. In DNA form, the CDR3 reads TGCAGTGCTACTAGTAAAAACATTCAGTACTTC. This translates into CSATSKNIQYF.

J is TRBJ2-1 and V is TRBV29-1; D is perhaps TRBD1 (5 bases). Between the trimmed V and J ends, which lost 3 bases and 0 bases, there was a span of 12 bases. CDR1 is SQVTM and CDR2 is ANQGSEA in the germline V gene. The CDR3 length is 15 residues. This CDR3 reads CSVDLTVSSYNEQFF. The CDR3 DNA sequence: TGCAGCGTTGACCTGACAGTTTCCTCCTACAATGAGCAGTTCTTC.

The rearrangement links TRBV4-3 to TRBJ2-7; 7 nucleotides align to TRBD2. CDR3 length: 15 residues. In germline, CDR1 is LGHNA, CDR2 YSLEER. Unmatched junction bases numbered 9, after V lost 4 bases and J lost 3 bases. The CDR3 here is CASSPGVGGGYEQYF. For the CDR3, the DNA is TGCGCCAGCAGCCCCGGTGTGGGCGGGGGCTACGAGCAGTACTTC.

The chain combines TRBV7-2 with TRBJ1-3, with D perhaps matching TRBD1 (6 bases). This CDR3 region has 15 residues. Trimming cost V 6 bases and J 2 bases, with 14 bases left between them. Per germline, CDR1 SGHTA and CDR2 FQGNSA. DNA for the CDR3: TGTGCCAGCAGACAGGACAGAGGGCCTGGAAACACCATATATTTT. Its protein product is CASRQDRGPGNTIYF.

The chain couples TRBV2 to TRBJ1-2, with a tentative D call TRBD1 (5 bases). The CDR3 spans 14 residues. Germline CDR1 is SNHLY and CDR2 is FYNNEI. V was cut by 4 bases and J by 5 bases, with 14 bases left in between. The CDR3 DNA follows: TGTGCCAGCAGTGGCGGGGCGTTCCCTTATGGCTACACCTTC. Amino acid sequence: CASSGGAFPYGYTF.

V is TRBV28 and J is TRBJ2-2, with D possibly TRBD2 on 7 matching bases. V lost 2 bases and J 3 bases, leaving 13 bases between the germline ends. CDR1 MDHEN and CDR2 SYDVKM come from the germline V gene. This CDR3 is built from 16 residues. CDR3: CASSLIGEGDTGELFF. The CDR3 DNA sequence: TGTGCCAGCAGTTTAATTGGGGAGGGGGACACCGGGGAGCTGTTTTTT.

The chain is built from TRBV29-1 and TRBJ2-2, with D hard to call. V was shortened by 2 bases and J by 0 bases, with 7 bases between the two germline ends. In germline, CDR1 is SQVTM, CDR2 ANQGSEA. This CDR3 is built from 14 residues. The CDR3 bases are TGCAGCGTTGAAACCCTAGCGAACACCGGGGAGCTGTTTTTT. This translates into CSVETLANTGELFF.

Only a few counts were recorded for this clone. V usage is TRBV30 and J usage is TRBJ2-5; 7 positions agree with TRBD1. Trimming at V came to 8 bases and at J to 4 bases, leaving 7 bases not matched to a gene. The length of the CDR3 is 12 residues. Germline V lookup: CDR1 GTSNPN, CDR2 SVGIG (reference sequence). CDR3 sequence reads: CATTGPGETQYF. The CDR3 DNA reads TGTGCCACGACAGGGCCGGGAGAGACCCAGTACTTC.

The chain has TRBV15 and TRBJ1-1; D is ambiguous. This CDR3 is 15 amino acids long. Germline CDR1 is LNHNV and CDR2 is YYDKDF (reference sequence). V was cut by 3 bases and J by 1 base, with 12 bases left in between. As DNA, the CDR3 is TGTGCCACCAGCAGCCAACCCACCGGGAACACTGAAGCTTTCTTT. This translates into CATSSQPTGNTEAFF.

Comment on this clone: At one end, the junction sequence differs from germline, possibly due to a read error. CDR3 sequence (DNA): TGTGCCTGGAGTTCGGCTAGCGGGACCTATGAGCAGTACTTC. Its translation: CAWSSASGTYEQYF. The V and J genes are TRBV30 and TRBJ2-7; 9 positions agree with TRBD2. The CDR3 is 14 amino acids. CDR1 is GTSNPN, CDR2 SVGIG, per germline (reference sequence).

CDR3 in amino acids: CAWSGSNYGYTF. DNA for the CDR3: TGTGCCTGGAGCGGGAGTAACTATGGCTACACCTTC. The chain links TRBV30 to TRBJ1-2; the D is unclear. Per germline, CDR1 GTSNPN and CDR2 SVGIG (reference sequence). Trimming cost V 3 bases and J 1 base, with 6 bases left between them. The CDR3 runs to 12 residues.

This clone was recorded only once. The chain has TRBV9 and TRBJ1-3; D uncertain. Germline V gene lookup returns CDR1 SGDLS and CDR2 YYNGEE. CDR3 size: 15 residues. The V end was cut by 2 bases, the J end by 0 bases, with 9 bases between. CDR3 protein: CASSVGLVSGNTIYF. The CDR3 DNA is TGTGCCAGCAGCGTCGGTCTAGTCTCTGGAAACACCATATATTTT.

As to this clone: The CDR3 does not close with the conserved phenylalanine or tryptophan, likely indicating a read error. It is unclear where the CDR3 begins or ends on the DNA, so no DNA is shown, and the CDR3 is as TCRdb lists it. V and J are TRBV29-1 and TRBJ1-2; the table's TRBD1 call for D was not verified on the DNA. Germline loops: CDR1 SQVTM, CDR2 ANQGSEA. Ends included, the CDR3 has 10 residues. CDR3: CSVVSGRPSL.

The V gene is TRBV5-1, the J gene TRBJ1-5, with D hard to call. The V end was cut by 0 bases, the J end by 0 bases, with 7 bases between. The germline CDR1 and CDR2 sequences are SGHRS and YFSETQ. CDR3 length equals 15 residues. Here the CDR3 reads CASSLDSYSNQPQHF. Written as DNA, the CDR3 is TGCGCCAGCAGCTTGGACTCTTATAGCAATCAGCCCCAGCATTTT.

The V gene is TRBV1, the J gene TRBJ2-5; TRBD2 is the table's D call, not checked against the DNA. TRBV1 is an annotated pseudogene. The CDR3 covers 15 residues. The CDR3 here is CTSSQDILAQETQYF. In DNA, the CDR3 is TGCACCAGCAGCCAAGATATATTAGCGCAAGAGACCCAGTACTTC.

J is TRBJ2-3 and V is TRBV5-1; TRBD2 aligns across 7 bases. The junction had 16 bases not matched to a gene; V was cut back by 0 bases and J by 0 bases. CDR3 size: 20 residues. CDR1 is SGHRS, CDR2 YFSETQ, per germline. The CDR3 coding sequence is TGCGCCAGCAGCTTGGACCCCACACTGTTAGCGGGCGGGAGCACAGATACGCAGTATTTT. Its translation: CASSLDPTLLAGGSTDTQYF.

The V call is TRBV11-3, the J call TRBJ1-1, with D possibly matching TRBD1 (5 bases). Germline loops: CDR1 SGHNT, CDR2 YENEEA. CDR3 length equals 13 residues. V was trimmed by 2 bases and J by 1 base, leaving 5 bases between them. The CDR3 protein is CASSLQGNTEAFF. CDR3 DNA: TGTGCCAGCAGCTTACAGGGGAACACTGAAGCTTTCTTT.

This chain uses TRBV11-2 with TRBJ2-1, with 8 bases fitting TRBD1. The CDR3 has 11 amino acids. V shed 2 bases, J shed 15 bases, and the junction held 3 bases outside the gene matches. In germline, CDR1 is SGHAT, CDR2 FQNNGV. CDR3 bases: TGTGCCAGCAGCTTACAGGGGGCCAGGTTCTTC. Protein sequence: CASSLQGARFF.

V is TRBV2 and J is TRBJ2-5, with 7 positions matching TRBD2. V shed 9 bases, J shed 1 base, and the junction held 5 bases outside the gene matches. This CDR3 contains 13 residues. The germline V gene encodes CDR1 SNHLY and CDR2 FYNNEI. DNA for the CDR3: TGTGCCAGTGCCAGGGAGGGCCAAGAGACCCAGTACTTC. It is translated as CASAREGQETQYF.

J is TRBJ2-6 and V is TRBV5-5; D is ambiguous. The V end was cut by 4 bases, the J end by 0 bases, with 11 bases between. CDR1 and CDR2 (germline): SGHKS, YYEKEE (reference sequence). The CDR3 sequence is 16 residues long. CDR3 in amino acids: CASSTQQFSGANVLTF. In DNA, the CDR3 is TGTGCCAGCAGCACCCAACAGTTCTCTGGGGCCAACGTCCTGACTTTC.

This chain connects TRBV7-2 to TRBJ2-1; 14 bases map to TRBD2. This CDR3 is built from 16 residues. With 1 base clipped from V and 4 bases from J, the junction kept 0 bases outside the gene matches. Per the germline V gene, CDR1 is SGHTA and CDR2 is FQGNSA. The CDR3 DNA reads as TGTGCCAGCAGCTTAGGACTAGCGGGGGGGTACAATGAGCAGTTCTTC. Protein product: CASSLGLAGGYNEQFF.

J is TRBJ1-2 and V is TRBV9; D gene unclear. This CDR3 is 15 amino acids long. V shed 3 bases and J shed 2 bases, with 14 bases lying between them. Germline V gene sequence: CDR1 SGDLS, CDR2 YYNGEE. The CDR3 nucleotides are TGTGCCAGCAGCGGGGTAAAGGCTAGAAACTATGGCTACACCTTC. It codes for CASSGVKARNYGYTF.